Listed below are T cell receptor beta chains from one sample, sequenced in a study of blood T cell repertoires in COVID-19. This table comes from immunoSEQ multiplex PCR, and its TCRdb copy is limited to in-frame clones, with some not included. The sample has about 250,000 clones, nearly 90% seen once; the top ten hold under 2.5%. Sequenced input: peripheral blood. The receptor set was obtained from a woman in her fifties or sixties with COVID-19, enrolled during active disease. Both conserved end residues are part of each CDR3. A D gene is named only where the DNA matches it firmly. The size of a clone is reported for some rows only, either as once, few or many, or as a class for expanded clones.

13,TRBJ1-6,TRBV19,TRBD1,.,CASSITGDSPLHF,TGTGCCAGTAGTATAACAGGGGATTCACCCCTCCACTTT
16,TRBJ2-1,TRBV11-2,TRBD2,.,CASSLELAGGRNEQFF,TGTGCCAGCAGCTTAGAACTAGCGGGGGGCCGCAATGAGCAGTTCTTC
15,TRBJ2-3,TRBV7-6,TRBD2,.,CASRSRGGGTDTQYF,TGTGCCAGCAGGTCTCGGGGGGGTGGAACAGATACGCAGTATTTT
15,TRBJ1-3,TRBV30,TRBD1,.,CAWSVTTGAGNTIYF,TGTGCCTGGAGTGTCACGACAGGGGCTGGAAACACCATATATTTT
15,TRBJ2-3,TRBV10-3,TRBD1,.,CAISERQGSTDTQYF,TGTGCCATCAGTGAGAGACAGGGGTCGACAGATACGCAGTATTTT
14,TRBJ1-1,TRBV5-1,.,.,CASNRGERNTEAFF,TGCGCCAGCAACCGGGGTGAAAGGAACACTGAAGCTTTCTTT
13,TRBJ2-7,TRBV5-1,TRBD1,.,CASSSDRDHEQYF,TGCGCCAGCAGCTCAGACAGGGACCACGAGCAGTACTTT
13,TRBJ1-5,TRBV5-6,.,.,CASSSGGSQPQHF,TGTGCCAGCAGTTCGGGGGGCAGTCAGCCCCAGCATTTT
17,TRBJ2-3,TRBV5-1,.,.,CASSPHGGGGPTDTQYF,TGCGCCAGCAGCCCGCATGGGGGAGGGGGGCCCACAGATACGCAGTATTTT
16,TRBJ2-5,TRBV7-3,.,.,CASSLSSQGGEETQYF,TGTGCCAGCAGCTTAAGTAGCCAGGGGGGTGAAGAGACCCAGTACTTC
16,TRBJ2-2,TRBV11-2,TRBD1,.,CASSLGQGFNTGELFF,TGTGCCAGCAGCCTAGGACAGGGGTTTAACACCGGGGAGCTGTTTTTT
15,TRBJ1-3,TRBV6-5,.,.,CASRPAVGAGNTIYF,TGTGCCAGCAGACCCGCCGTCGGGGCTGGAAACACCATATATTTT
11,TRBJ1-2,TRBV12-3/TRBV12-4,.,.,CASGQTYGYTF,TGTGCCAGCGGACAGACCTATGGCTACACCTTC
14,TRBJ1-1,TRBV6-5,.,few,CASSYLQGGSEAFF,TGTGCCAGCAGTTATCTTCAGGGCGGATCTGAAGCTTTCTTT
13,TRBJ1-2,TRBV6-6,.,.,CASSHRRDYGYTF,TGTGCCAGCAGTCACAGGAGGGACTATGGCTACACCTTC
13,TRBJ1-2,TRBV6-5,.,.,CASRTGIKGGYTF,TGTGCCAGCAGAACCGGGATTAAGGGAGGCTACACCTTC
17,TRBJ2-2,TRBV7-3,.,.,CASSRPRTSRNTGELFF,TGTGCCAGCAGCCGACCACGGACTTCGCGAAACACCGGGGAGCTGTTTTTT
15,TRBJ1-5,TRBV27,.,.,CASSLSYRLKQPQHF,TGTGCCAGCAGTTTATCGTACAGGCTGAAGCAGCCCCAGCATTTT
14,TRBJ1-5,TRBV28,.,.,CASSWSSGNQPQHF,TGTGCCAGCAGTTGGTCCTCAGGCAATCAGCCCCAGCATTTT
16,TRBJ2-5,TRBV4-2,TRBD1,.,CASSQGPGQGEETQYF,TGTGCCAGCAGCCAAGGCCCGGGACAGGGGGAAGAGACCCAGTACTTC
15,TRBJ1-1,TRBV18,TRBD1,once,CASSQGTGLNTEAFF,TGTGCCAGCTCTCAGGGGACAGGGCTGAACACTGAAGCTTTCTTT
15,TRBJ1-2,TRBV5-5,.,few,CASSLLDKPNYGYTF,TGTGCCAGCAGCTTGCTGGACAAACCTAACTATGGCTACACCTTC
17,TRBJ1-1,TRBV6-2/TRBV6-3,.,once,CASSYSVEGVLTFEAFF,TGTGCCAGCAGTTACTCGGTAGAGGGGGTGTTAACTTTTGAAGCTTTCTTT
13,TRBJ1-2,TRBV9,.,.,CASSVAGTRGYTF,TGTGCCAGCAGCGTAGCGGGGACACGCGGCTACACCTTC
16,TRBJ2-7,TRBV18,TRBD2,.,CASSPPGGIISYEQYF,TGTGCCAGCTCACCACCGGGAGGGATTATATCCTACGAGCAGTACTTC
15,TRBJ1-5,TRBV2,.,.,CASSEGSGGAQPQHF,TGTGCCAGCAGTGAAGGGTCAGGAGGGGCTCAGCCCCAGCATTTT
12,TRBJ1-2,TRBV2,.,.,CASGGVNYGYTF,TGTGCCAGCGGAGGCGTAAACTATGGCTACACCTTC
15,TRBJ2-2,TRBV7-3,.,once,CASSPRGTNTGELFF,TGTGCCAGCAGCCCCCGGGGGACGAACACCGGGGAGCTGTTTTTT
16,TRBJ2-3,TRBV18,.,.,CASSPRTHGSTDTQYF,TGTGCCAGCTCACCAAGGACACACGGGAGCACAGATACGCAGTATTTT
13,TRBJ1-1,TRBV5-4,TRBD1,.,CASSLPGGTEAFF,TGTGCCAGCAGCCTCCCAGGGGGCACTGAAGCTTTCTTT
13,TRBJ2-2,TRBV5-4,.,.,CASSLFQTGELFF,TGTGCCAGCAGCTTGTTCCAGACCGGGGAGCTGTTTTTT
16,TRBJ1-3,TRBV7-9,.,.,CASSFGQGYTGNTIYF,TGTGCCAGCAGCTTTGGCCAGGGATATACTGGAAACACCATATATTTT
18,TRBJ2-5,TRBV4-2,TRBD1,.,CASSRPSPGTGGEETQYF,TGTGCCAGCAGCCGCCCATCACCCGGGACAGGGGGCGAAGAGACCCAGTACTTC
12,TRBJ2-3,TRBV9,.,.,CASSVVSDTQYF,TGTGCCAGCAGCGTAGTATCAGATACGCAGTATTTT
16,TRBJ2-5,TRBV19,TRBD2,.,CASSITSGALQETQYF,TGTGCCAGTAGTATCACTAGCGGGGCTTTACAAGAGACCCAGTACTTC
19,TRBJ1-6,TRBV4-1,TRBD1,.,CASSQDQGAMGGYNSPLHF,TGCGCCAGCAGCCAAGATCAGGGGGCGATGGGGGGCTATAATTCACCCCTCCACTTT
16,TRBJ2-3,TRBV5-1,TRBD2,once,CASSSTSGGDTDTQYF,TGCGCCAGCAGCTCCACTAGCGGGGGAGACACAGATACGCAGTATTTT
16,TRBJ1-4,TRBV27,TRBD1,once,CASRPPIGTGGEKLFF,TGTGCCAGCAGGCCTCCCATCGGGACAGGGGGAGAAAAACTGTTTTTT
15,TRBJ1-4,TRBV19,.,few,CASSIGGSENEKLFF,TGTGCCAGTAGTATAGGCGGCAGTGAGAATGAAAAACTGTTTTTT
18,TRBJ1-1,TRBV7-8,TRBD1,.,CASSLDPDRTQMNTEAFF,TGTGCCAGCAGCTTAGACCCGGACAGGACTCAAATGAACACTGAAGCTTTCTTT
13,TRBJ1-4,TRBV19,TRBD1,.,CASSDRVDEKLFF,TGTGCCAGTTCGGACAGGGTGGATGAAAAACTGTTTTTT
17,TRBJ1-1,TRBV11-2,.,.,CASSPRGVGSQNTEAFF,TGTGCCAGCAGCCCACGAGGTGTCGGATCTCAGAACACTGAAGCTTTCTTT
16,TRBJ2-3,TRBV29-1,.,.,CSVEDLGWGHPDTQYF,TGCAGCGTTGAAGATCTGGGCTGGGGGCATCCAGATACGCAGTATTTT
16,TRBJ2-5,TRBV6-2/TRBV6-3,TRBD2,.,CASSLGLAGGQETQYF,TGTGCCAGCAGCCTCGGACTAGCGGGGGGGCAAGAGACCCAGTACTTC
13,TRBJ1-2,TRBV6-2/TRBV6-3,.,.,CASSQQINYGYTF,TGTGCCAGCAGTCAACAGATTAACTATGGCTACACCTTC
14,TRBJ1-4,TRBV4-1,TRBD1,.,CASSQGVDRRAFFF,TGCGCCAGCAGCCAAGGGGTGGACAGGCGGGCCTTTTTTTTT
15,TRBJ1-2,TRBV4-3,.,.,CASSQEAGGYYGYTF,TGCGCCAGCAGCCAGGAGGCCGGGGGTTACTATGGCTACACCTTC
15,TRBJ1-2,TRBV6-5,.,.,CASRRSGGPSFSYTF,TGTGCCAGCAGGAGGTCGGGGGGTCCGTCGTTTAGCTACACCTTC
15,TRBJ1-4,TRBV5-1,.,.,CASSPTGFTNEKLFF,TGCGCCAGCAGCCCCACAGGGTTTACTAATGAAAAACTGTTTTTT
18,TRBJ2-7,TRBV4-2,.,.,CASSQGPRGLTVDYEQYF,TGTGCCAGCAGCCAGGGCCCCAGAGGCCTGACAGTTGACTACGAGCAGTACTTC
12,TRBJ2-2,TRBV6-5,.,.,CASSYGSGELFF,TGTGCCAGCAGTTATGGGAGCGGGGAGCTGTTTTTT
14,TRBJ1-1,TRBV4-3,TRBD1,.,CASSQEQGQTEAFF,TGCGCCAGCAGCCAAGAACAGGGGCAAACTGAAGCTTTCTTT